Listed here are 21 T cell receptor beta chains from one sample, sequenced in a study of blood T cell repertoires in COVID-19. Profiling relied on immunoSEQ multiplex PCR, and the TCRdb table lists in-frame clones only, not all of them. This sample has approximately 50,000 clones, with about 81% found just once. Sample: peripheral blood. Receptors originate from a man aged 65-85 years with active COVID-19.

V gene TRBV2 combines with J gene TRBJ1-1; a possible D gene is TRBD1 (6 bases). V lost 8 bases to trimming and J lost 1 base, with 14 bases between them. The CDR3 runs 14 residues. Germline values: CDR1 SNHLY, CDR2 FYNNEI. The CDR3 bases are TGTGCCAGCGGTCCCGGGACAACGAACACTGAAGCTTTCTTT. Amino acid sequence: CASGPGTTNTEAFF.

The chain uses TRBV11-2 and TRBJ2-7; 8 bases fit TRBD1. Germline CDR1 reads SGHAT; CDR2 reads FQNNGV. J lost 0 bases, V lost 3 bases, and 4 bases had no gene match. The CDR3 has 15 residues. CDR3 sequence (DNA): TGTGCCAGCAGCTTGGGGACAGGACCCTCCTACGAGCAGTACTTC. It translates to CASSLGTGPSYEQYF.

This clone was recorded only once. DNA for the CDR3: TGTGCCAGCAGCCACGGGGGGACGAACACTGAAGCTTTCTTT. It is translated as CASSHGGTNTEAFF. V is TRBV9 and J is TRBJ1-1; a possible D gene is TRBD1 (5 bases). The CDR3 has 14 amino acids. V gave up 4 bases and J gave up 1 base, with 11 bases separating them. Germline V gives CDR1 SGDLS, CDR2 YYNGEE.

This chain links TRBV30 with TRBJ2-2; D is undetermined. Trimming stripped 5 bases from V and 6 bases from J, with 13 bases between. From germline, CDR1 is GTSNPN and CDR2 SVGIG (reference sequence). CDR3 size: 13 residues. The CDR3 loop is CAWQQESAGELFF. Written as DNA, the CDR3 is TGTGCCTGGCAACAAGAATCCGCCGGGGAGCTGTTTTTT.

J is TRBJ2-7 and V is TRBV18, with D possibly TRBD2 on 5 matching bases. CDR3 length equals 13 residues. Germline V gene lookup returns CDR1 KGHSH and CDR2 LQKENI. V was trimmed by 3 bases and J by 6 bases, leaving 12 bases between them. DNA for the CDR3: TGTGCCAGCTCACCCTCCGGGAAGAGCGAGCAGTACTTC. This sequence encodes CASSPSGKSEQYF.

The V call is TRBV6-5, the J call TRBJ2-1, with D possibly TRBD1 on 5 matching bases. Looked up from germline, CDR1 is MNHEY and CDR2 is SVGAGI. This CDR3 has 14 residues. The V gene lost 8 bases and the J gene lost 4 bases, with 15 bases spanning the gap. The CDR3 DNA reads TGTGCCAGCGCCCGAGACAGACTTTACAATGAGCAGTTCTTC. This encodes CASARDRLYNEQFF.

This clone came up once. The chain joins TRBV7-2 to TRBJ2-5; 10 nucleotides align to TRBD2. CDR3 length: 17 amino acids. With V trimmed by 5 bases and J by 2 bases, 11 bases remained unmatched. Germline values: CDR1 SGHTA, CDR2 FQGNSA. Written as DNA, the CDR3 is TGTGCCAGCAGCCCTGACTGGCTAGCGGGGGCACAAGAGACCCAGTACTTC. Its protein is CASSPDWLAGAQETQYF.

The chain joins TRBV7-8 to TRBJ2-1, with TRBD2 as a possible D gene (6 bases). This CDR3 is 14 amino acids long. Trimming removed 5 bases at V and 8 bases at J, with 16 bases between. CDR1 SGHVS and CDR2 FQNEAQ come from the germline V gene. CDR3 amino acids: CASSPLISGYEQFF. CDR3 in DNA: TGTGCCAGCAGCCCTCTAATTAGCGGCTATGAGCAGTTCTTC.

In nucleotides, the CDR3 is TGTGCCAGCAGCACCACGACGGGGAGCGAGACCCAGTACTTC. Protein sequence: CASSTTTGSETQYF. This sequence joins TRBV7-2 and TRBJ2-5, with TRBD2 as a possible D gene (5 bases). The V and J ends lost 5 bases and 5 bases respectively, with 15 bases between them. CDR1 is SGHTA and CDR2 is FQGNSA in the germline V gene. This CDR3 has 14 residues. The complete variable domain, with remaining parts taken from reference TRBV7-2 and TRBJ2-5, reads GAGVSQSPSNKVTEKGKDVELRCDPISGHTALYWYRQSLGQGLEFLIYFQGNSAPDKSGLPSDRFSAERTGGSVSTLTIQRTQQEDSAVYLCASSTTTGSETQYFGPGTRLLVL.

This CDR3 is CASSQDEGPGEQYF. CDR3 sequence (DNA): TGTGCCAGCAGCCAAGATGAGGGTCCGGGGGAGCAGTACTTC. J is TRBJ2-7 and V is TRBV3-1 (or the pseudogene TRBV3-2), with D perhaps TRBD2 (5 bases). CDR1 LGHDT and CDR2 YNNKEL come from the germline V gene (reference sequence). Trimming took off 0 bases at V and 7 bases at J, with 13 bases between the two ends. The CDR3 loop spans 14 amino acids.

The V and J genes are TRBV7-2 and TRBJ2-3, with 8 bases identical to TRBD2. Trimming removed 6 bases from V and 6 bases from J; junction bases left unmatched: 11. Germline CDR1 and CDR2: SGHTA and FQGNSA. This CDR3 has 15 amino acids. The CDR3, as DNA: TGTGCCAGCAGTTATACCGGGACTAGTAGGGATACGCAGTATTTT. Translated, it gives CASSYTGTSRDTQYF.

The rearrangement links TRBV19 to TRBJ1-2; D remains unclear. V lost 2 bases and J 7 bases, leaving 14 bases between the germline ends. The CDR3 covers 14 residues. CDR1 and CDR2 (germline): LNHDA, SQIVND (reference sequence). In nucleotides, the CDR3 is TGTGCCAGTAGTATAAAAACGGTGGGCCTTGGCTACACCTTC. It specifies CASSIKTVGLGYTF. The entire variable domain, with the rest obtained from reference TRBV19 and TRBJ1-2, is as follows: DGGITQSPKYLFRKEGQNVTLSCEQNLNHDAMYWYRQDPGQGLRLIYYSQIVNDFQKGDIAEGYSVSREKKESFPLTVTSAQKNPTAFYLCASSIKTVGLGYTFGSGTRLTVV.

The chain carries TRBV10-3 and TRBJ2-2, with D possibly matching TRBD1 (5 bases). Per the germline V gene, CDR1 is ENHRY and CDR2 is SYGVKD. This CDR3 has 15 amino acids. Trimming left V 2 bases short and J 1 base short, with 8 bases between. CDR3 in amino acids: CAISETGKNTGELFF. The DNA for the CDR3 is TGTGCCATCAGTGAGACAGGAAAGAACACCGGGGAGCTGTTTTTT.

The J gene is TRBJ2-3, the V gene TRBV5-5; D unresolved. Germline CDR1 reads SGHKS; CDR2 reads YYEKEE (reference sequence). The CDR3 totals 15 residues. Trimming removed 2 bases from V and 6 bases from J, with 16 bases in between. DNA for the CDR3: TGTGCCAGCAGCTTTGGAGACGGAGTCGGGGATACGCAGTATTTT. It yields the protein CASSFGDGVGDTQYF.

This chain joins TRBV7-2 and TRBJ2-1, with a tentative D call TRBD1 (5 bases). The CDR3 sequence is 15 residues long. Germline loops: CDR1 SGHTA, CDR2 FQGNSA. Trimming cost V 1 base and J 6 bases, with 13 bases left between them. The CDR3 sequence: CASSLVSGNPNEQFF. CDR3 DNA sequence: TGTGCCAGCAGCTTAGTGTCAGGGAACCCCAATGAGCAGTTCTTC.

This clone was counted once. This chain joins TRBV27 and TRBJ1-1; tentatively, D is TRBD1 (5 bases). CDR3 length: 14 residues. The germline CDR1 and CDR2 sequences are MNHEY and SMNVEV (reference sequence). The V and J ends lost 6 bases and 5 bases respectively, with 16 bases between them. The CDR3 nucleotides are TGTGCCAGCAGGGTATTCGGGGGGGGAACTGAAGCTTTCTTT. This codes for CASRVFGGGTEAFF.

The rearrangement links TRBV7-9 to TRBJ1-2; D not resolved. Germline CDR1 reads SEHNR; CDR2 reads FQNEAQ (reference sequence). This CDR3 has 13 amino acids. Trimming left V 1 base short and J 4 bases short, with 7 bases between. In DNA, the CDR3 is TGTGCCAGCAGCTTAGACGGGGTCTATGGCTACACCTTC. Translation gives CASSLDGVYGYTF.

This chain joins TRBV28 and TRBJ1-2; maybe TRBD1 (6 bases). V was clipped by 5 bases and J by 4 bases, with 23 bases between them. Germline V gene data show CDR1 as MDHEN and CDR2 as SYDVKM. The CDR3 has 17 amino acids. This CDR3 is CASSPIPDSSISYGYTF. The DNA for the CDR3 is TGTGCCAGCAGTCCGATACCGGACAGCTCTATCTCCTATGGCTACACCTTC.

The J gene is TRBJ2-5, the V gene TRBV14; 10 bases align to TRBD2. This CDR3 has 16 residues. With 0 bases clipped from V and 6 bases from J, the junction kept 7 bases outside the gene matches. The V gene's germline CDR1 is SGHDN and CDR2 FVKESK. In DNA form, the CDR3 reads TGTGCCAGCAGCCAAGATCCTAGCGGGAGAATAAAGACCCAGTACTTC. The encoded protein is CASSQDPSGRIKTQYF.

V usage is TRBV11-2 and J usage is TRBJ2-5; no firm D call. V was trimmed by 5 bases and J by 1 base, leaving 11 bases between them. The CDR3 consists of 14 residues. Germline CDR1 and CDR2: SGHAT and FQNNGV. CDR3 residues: CASSISQAQETQYF. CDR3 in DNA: TGTGCCAGCAGCATAAGTCAGGCCCAAGAGACCCAGTACTTC.

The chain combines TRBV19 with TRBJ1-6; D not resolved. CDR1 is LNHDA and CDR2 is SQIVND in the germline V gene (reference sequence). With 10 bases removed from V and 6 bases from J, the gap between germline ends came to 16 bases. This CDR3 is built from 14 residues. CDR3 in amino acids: CATSGGLGNSPLHF. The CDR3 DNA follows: TGTGCCACCTCGGGAGGTTTGGGTAATTCACCCCTCCACTTT.